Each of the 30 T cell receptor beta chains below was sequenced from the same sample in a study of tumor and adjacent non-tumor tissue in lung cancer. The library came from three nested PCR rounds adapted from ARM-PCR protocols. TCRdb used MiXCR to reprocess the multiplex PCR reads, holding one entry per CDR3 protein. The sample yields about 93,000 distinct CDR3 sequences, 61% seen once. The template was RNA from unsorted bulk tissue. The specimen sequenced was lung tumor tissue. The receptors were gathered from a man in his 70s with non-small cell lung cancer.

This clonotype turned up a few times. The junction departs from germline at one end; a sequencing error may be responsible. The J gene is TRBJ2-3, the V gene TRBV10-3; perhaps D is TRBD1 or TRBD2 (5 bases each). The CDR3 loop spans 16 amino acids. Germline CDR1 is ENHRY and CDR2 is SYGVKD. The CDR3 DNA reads TGTGCCATCAGCCCCAAGGGGTACCTAGCCCAAGATGCGCAGTATTTT. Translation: CAISPKGYLAQDAQYF.

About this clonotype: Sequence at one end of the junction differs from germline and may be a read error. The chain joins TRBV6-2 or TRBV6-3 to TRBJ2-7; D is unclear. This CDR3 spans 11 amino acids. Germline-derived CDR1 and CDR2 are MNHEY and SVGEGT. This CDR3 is CANSSLYEQYF. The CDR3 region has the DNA TGTGCCAACAGTTCCCTCTACGAGCAGTACTTC.

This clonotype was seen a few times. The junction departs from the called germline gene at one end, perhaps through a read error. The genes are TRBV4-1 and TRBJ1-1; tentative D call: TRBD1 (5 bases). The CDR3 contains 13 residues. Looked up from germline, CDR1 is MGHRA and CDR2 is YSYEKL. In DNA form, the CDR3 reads TGCGCCAGCAACCAAGTGGGGCTCACTGAAGCTTTCTTT. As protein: CASNQVGLTEAFF.

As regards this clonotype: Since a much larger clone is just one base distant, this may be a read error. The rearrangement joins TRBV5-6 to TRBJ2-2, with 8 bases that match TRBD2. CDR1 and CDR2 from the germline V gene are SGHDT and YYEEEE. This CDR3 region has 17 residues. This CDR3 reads CASSFIRAGANTGKLFF. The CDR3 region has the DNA TGTGCCAGCAGCTTCATCCGAGCGGGGGCGAACACCGGGAAGCTGTTTTTT.

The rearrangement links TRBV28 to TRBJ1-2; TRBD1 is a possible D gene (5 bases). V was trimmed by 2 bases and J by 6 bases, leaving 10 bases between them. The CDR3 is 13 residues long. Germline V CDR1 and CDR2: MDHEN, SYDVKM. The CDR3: CASSLGGNHGYTF. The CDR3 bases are TGTGCCAGCAGTTTAGGGGGGAACCATGGCTACACCTTC.

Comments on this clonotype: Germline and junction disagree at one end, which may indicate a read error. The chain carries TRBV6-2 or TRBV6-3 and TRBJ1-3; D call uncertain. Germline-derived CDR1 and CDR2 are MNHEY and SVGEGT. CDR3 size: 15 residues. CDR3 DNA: TGTGGCAGCAGTTACTCCTCAACATGGCGTGACACCATATATTTT. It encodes CGSSYSSTWRDTIYF.

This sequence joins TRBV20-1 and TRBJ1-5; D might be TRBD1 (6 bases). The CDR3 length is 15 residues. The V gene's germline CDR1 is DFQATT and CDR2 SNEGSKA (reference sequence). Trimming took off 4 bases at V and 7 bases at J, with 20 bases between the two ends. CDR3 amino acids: CSAISGAGSRQPQHF. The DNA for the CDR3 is TGCAGTGCTATATCGGGGGCAGGGTCCCGACAGCCCCAGCATTTT.

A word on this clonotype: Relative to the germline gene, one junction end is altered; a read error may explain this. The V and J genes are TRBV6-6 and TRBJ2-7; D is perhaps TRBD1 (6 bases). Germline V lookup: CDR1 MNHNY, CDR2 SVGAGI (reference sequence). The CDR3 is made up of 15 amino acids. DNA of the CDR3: TGTGCCAGCAGCTACTCCACGGGACAATCCTACGAGCAGTACTTC. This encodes CASSYSTGQSYEQYF.

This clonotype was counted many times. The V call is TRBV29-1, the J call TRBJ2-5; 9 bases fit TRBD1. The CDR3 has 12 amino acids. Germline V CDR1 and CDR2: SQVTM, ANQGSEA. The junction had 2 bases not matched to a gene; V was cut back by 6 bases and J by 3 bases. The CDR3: CSVGQGKETQYF. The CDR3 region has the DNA TGCAGCGTAGGACAGGGGAAAGAGACCCAGTACTTC.

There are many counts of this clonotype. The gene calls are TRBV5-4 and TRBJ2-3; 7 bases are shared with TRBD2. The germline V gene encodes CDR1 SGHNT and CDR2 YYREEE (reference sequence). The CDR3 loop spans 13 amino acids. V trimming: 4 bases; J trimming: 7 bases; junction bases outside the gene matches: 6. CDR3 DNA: TGTGCCAGCAGCCACGGGACTACCCATACGCAGTATTTT. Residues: CASSHGTTHTQYF.

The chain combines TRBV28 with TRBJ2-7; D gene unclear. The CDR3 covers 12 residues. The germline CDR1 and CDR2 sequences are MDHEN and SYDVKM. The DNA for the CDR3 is TGTACCATCAGTTTAAGTGGCTACGAGCAGTACTTC. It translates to CTISLSGYEQYF.

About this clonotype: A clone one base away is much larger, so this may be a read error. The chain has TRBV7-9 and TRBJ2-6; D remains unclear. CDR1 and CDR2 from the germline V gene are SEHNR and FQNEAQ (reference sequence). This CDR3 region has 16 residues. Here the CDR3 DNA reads TGTGTCAACGCGCAACGCGACCTGATAGGTGCCAACGTCCTGACTTTC. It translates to CVNAQRDLIGANVLTF.

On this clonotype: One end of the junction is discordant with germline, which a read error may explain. This chain's CDR3 is CASRGGHYEQCF. The DNA for the CDR3 is TGTGCCAGCAGGGGGGGCCATTACGAGCAGTGCTTC. The chain joins TRBV28 to TRBJ2-7, with D perhaps TRBD1 or TRBD2 (6 bases each). Germline assignment: CDR1 MDHEN and CDR2 SYDVKM. The CDR3 has 12 amino acids.

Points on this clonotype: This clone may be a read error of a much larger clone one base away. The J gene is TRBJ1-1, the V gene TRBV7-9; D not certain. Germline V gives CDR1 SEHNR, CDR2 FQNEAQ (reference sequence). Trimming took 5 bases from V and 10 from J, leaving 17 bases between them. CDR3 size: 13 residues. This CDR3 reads CASSPVTVPGAFF. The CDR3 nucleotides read TGTGCCAGCAGCCCAGTTACAGTCCCGGGAGCTTTCTTT. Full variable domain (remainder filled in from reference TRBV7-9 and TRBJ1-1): DTGVSQNPRHKITKRGQNVTFRCDPISEHNRLYWYRQTLGQGPEFLTYFQNEAQLEKSRLLSDRFSAERPKGSFSTLEIQRTEQGDSAMYLCASSPVTVPGAFFGQGTRLTVV.

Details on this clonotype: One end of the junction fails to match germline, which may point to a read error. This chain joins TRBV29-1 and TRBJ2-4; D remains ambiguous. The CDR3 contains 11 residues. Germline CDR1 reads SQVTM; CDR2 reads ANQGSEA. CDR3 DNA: TGCAGCGTTGAAGGGATGAGCATTCAGCACTTC. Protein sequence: CSVEGMSIQHF.

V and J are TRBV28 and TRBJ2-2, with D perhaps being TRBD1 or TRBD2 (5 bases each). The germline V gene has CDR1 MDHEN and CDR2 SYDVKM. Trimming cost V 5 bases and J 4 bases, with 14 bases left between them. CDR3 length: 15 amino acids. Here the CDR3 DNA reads TGTGCCAGCAGTACGGAGACGAGGGGCACCGGGGAGCTGTTTTTT. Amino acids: CASSTETRGTGELFF.

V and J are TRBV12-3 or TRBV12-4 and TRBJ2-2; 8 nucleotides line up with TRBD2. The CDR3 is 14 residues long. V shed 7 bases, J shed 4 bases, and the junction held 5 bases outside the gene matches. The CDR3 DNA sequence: TGTGCCAGCACGACGGGGGGGCTCACCGGGGAGCTGTTTTTT. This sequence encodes CASTTGGLTGELFF.

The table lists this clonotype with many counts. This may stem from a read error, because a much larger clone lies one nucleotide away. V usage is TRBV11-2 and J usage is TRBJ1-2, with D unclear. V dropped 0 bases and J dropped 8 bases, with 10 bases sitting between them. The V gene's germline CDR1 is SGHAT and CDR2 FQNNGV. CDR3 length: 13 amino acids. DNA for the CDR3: TGTGCCAGCAGCTTAGAGGGTAGGTCCGGCTACACCTTC. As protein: CASSLEGRSGYTF. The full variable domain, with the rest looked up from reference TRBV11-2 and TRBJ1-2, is EAGVAQSPRYKIIEKRQSVAFWCNPISGHATLYWYQQILGQGPKLLIQFQNNGVVDDSQLPKDRFSAERLKGVDSTLKIQPAKLEDSAVYLCASSLEGRSGYTFGSGTRLTVV.

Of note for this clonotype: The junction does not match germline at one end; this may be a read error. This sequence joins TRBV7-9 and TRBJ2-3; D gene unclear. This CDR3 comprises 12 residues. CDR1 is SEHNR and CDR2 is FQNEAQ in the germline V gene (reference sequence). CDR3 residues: CASSSNEGTQFF. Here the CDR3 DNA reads TGTGCCAGCAGCTCCAATGAAGGTACGCAGTTTTTT.

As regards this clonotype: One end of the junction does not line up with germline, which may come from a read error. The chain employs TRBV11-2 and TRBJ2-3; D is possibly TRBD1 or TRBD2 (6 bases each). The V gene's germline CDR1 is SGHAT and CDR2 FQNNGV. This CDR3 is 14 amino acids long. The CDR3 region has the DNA TGTGTCAGCAGGTTAGAGGGGGGCCCAGATACGCAGTATTTT. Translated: CVSRLEGGPDTQYF.

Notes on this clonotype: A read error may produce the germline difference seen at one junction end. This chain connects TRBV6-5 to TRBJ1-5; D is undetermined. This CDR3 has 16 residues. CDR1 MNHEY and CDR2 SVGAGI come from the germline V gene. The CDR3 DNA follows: TGTGCCAGCAGTAACTCGTCAGCTTATAGCAATCAGCCACAGCATTTT. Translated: CASSNSSAYSNQPQHF.

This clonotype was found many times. CDR3 protein: CAWSVNADYGYTF. As DNA, the CDR3 is TGTGCCTGGAGTGTAAACGCCGACTATGGCTACACCTTC. The V call is TRBV30, the J call TRBJ1-2; D gene unclear. Trimming took off 0 bases at V and 3 bases at J, with 8 bases between the two ends. From germline, CDR1 is GTSNPN and CDR2 SVGIG (reference sequence). The CDR3 extends over 13 amino acids.

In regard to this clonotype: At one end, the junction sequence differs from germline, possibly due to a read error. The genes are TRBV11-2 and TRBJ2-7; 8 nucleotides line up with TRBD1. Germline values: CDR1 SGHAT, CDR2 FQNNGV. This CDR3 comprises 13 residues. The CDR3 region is CAGSLDREREQYF. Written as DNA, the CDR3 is TGCGCCGGCAGCCTGGACAGGGAACGCGAGCAGTACTTC.

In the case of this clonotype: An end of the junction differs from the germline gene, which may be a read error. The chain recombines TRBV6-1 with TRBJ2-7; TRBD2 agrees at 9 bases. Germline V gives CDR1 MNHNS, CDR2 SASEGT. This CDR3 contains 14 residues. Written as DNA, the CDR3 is TGTGCCAGCAGTAATCCGGGACTAGCCTACGAGCAGTATTTC. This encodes CASSNPGLAYEQYF.

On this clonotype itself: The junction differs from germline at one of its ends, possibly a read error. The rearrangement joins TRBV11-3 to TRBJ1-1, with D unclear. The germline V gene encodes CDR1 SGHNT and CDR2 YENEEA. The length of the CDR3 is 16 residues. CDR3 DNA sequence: TGTGCCAGCAGCCGCATCGCGACAAATATGAACACTGAATCTTTCTTT. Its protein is CASSRIATNMNTESFF. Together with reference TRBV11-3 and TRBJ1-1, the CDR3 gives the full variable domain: EAGVVQSPRYKIIEKKQPVAFWCNPISGHNTLYWYLQNLGQGPELLIRYENEEAVDDSQLPKDRFSAERLKGVDSTLKIQPAELGDSAVYLCASSRIATNMNTESFFGQGTRLTVV.

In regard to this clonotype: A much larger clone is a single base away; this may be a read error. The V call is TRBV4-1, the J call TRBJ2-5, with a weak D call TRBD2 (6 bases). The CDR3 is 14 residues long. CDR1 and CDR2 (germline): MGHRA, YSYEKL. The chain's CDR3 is CASSPQRGSEAQYF. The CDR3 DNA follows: TGCGCCAGCAGCCCTCAACGGGGGTCAGAGGCCCAGTACTTC.

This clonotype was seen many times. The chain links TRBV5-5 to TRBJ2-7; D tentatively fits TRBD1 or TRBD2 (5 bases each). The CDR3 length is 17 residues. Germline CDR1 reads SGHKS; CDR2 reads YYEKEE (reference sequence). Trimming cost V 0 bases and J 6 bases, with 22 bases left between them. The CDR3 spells CASSLAVPNGAPLEQYF. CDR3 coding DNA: TGTGCCAGCAGCTTGGCCGTGCCGAACGGGGCTCCACTCGAGCAGTACTTC.

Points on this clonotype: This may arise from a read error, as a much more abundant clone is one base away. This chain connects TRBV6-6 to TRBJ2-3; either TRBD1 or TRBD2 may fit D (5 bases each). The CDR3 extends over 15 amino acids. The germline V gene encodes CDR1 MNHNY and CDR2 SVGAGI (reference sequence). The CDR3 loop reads CSSIRGTGRSDTQYF. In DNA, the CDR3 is TGTTCCAGCATACGCGGAACGGGGCGGTCAGATACGCAGTATTTT.

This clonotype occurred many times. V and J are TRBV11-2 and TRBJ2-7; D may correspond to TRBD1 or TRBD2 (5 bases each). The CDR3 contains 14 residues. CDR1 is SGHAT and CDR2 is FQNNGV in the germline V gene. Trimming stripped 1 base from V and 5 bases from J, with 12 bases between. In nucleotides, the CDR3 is TGTGCCAGCAGCTTAGTCGGTAGAGGGGACGAGCAGTACTTC. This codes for CASSLVGRGDEQYF.

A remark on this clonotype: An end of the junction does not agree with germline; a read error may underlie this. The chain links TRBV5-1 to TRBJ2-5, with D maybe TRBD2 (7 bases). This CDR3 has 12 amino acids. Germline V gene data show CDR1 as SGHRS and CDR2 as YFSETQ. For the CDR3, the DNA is TGCGTCAGCAGCTCCTTGGGGGGGCCCAAGTACTTC. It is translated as CVSSSLGGPKYF. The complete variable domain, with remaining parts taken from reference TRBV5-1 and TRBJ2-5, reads KAGVTQTPRYLIKTRGQQVTLSCSPISGHRSVSWYQQTPGQGLQFLFEYFSETQRNKGNFPGRFSGRQFSNSRSEMNVSTLELGDSALYLCVSSSLGGPKYFGPGTRLLVL.